This T cell receptor beta chain was found in a study of cytomegalovirus exposure and HLA in healthy donors. Researchers ran the PCR with 60 Vbeta and 13 Jbeta primers. The repertoire was sequenced with immunoSEQ multiplex PCR; TCRdb's copy has only in-frame clones and lacks some. Of some 65,000 clones in the sample, roughly 60% are singletons; the top ten hold approximately 2.6%. The CDR3 extends over 15 amino acids. Germline CDR1 SQVTM, CDR2 ANQGSEA. Trimming removed 0 bases from V and 5 bases from J, with 16 bases in between. Each donor was healthy, and each was a bone marrow donor. On this clone itself: What it recognizes is unknown.

Broader study findings: Earlier analysis looked at TCR beta V segments, and most were productive about 90% or about 30% of the time.

J is TRBJ1-1 and V is TRBV29-1; D remains unclear. Sequencing was carried out using PBMCs. The sequence derives from a man aged 30 to 39 in good health and CMV-seronegative. CDR3 amino acids: CSVEERVGLRTEAFF. The CDR3 nucleotides are TGCAGCGTTGAAGAGCGGGTGGGTTTGAGAACTGAAGCTTTCTTT.